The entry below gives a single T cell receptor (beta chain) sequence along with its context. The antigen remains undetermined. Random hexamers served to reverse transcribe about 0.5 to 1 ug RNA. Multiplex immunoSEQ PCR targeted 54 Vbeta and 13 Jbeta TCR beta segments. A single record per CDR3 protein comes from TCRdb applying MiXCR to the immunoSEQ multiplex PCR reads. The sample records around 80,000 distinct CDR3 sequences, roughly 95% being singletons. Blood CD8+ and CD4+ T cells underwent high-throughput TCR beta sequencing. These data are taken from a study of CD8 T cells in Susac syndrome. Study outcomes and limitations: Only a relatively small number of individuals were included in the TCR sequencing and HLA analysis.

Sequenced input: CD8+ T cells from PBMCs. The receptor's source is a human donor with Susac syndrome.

Here the CDR3 reads CSATTGGSEQYF. In DNA, the CDR3 is TGCAGTGCTACCACAGGGGGCAGCGAGCAGTACTTC. This rearrangement joins TRBV20-1 to TRBJ2-7, with TRBD1 matching 9 bases. This CDR3 is 12 amino acids long. Germline CDR1 and CDR2: DFQATT and SNEGSKA (reference sequence). With V trimmed by 4 bases and J by 6 bases, 4 bases remained unmatched.